The 14 T cell receptor beta chains below come from one sample, sequenced in a study of blood T cell repertoires in COVID-19. Generated by immunoSEQ multiplex PCR, the TCRdb table keeps only in-frame clones and is missing some. This table has 130,000 or so clones, under 85% appearing once. Sequences were obtained from peripheral blood. These receptors originate from a human donor in a cohort sampled during active COVID-19.

V usage is TRBV10-2 and J usage is TRBJ2-1, with no clear D. Deletions cut 1 base from V and 0 bases from J, with 10 bases between. The CDR3 has 16 residues. Germline assignment: CDR1 WSHSY and CDR2 SAAADI. The CDR3 region has the DNA TGCGCCAGCAGTGAGTTAGTAACCTTCTCCTACAATGAGCAGTTCTTC. Its translation is CASSELVTFSYNEQFF.

In DNA, the CDR3 is TGTGCCAGCAGTGGCCGGGTAGTTCTACCCTACGAGCAGTACTTC. The encoded protein is CASSGRVVLPYEQYF. The V and J genes are TRBV25-1 and TRBJ2-7; D gene unclear. Germline loops: CDR1 MGHDK, CDR2 SYGVNS. The CDR3 is 15 amino acids. V lost 4 bases and J lost 2, with 15 bases in between.

The chain employs TRBV5-6 and TRBJ1-6, with TRBD1 matching over 9 bases. CDR1 is SGHDT, CDR2 YYEEEE, per germline. The junction had 9 bases not matched to a gene; V was cut back by 1 base and J by 7 bases. This CDR3 region has 17 residues. The CDR3 bases are TGTGCCAGCAGCTTGACGGGGACAGGGAGAAGGAATTCACCCCTCCACTTT. This codes for CASSLTGTGRRNSPLHF.

This chain connects TRBV23-1 to TRBJ2-2; a possible D gene is TRBD2 (6 bases). TRBV23-1 is labeled an ORF, and its function is uncertain. The ends were cut back, 8 bases at V and 7 bases at J, with 14 bases in the middle. The CDR3 consists of 13 residues. The CDR3 nucleotides read TGCGCCAGCCTCCCCCCCGGGAGCGGGGAGCTGTTTTTT. Translated: CASLPPGSGELFF.

This clone showed up just once. The chain has TRBV4-2 and TRBJ2-2, with D possibly matching TRBD2 (5 bases). CDR3 length: 17 residues. The V end lost 4 bases, the J end lost 2 bases, and 17 bases lay between the germline ends. The germline V gene has CDR1 LGHNA and CDR2 YNFKEQ. CDR3 amino acids: CASSLPLEGRNTGELFF. For the CDR3, the DNA is TGTGCCAGCAGCCTCCCCTTGGAAGGGAGAAACACCGGGGAGCTGTTTTTT.

The chain carries TRBV3-1 (or the pseudogene TRBV3-2) and TRBJ1-1; a weak D match, TRBD1 (5 bases). V lost 4 bases to trimming and J lost 4 bases, with 13 bases between them. The CDR3 runs to 14 residues. Germline lookup yields CDR1 LGHDT and CDR2 YNNKEL (reference sequence). DNA for the CDR3: TGTGCCAGCAGCCTCAGACAGACTAGCACTGAAGCTTTCTTT. Its translation: CASSLRQTSTEAFF.

The gene calls are TRBV10-1 and TRBJ2-5; 10 nucleotides align to TRBD2. This CDR3 has 16 amino acids. The V gene's germline CDR1 is WNHNN and CDR2 SYGVQD (reference sequence). The trim removed 3 bases at V and 0 bases at J, leaving 4 bases unmatched. The CDR3 DNA is TGCGCCAGCAGTGAAGGACTAGCGGTCAACCAAGAGACCCAGTACTTC. This gives the protein CASSEGLAVNQETQYF.

The rearrangement links TRBV3-1 (or the pseudogene TRBV3-2) to TRBJ2-5; maybe TRBD2 (6 bases). V was clipped by 1 base and J by 9 bases, with 15 bases between them. The length of the CDR3 is 14 residues. Germline CDR1 and CDR2: LGHDT and YNNKEL (reference sequence). Written as DNA, the CDR3 is TGTGCCAGCAGCCAAGGGACGGGACTCGGGCCCCAGTACTTC. Translation gives CASSQGTGLGPQYF.

The CDR3 DNA follows: TGTGCCAGTAGTGATGACAGGGGGCTGAACTATGGCTACACCTTC. This sequence encodes CASSDDRGLNYGYTF. V and J are TRBV19 and TRBJ1-2; 10 positions agree with TRBD1. The CDR3 is made up of 15 amino acids. The V gene's germline CDR1 is LNHDA and CDR2 SQIVND (reference sequence). Germline trimming cut 5 bases from V and 2 bases from J; bases unmatched to any gene: 5.

This clone has only one observation. J is TRBJ2-1 and V is TRBV9, with D tentatively TRBD2 (6 bases). CDR1 is SGDLS, CDR2 YYNGEE, per germline. The V gene lost 3 bases and the J gene lost 8 bases, with 12 bases spanning the gap. The CDR3 totals 13 residues. This CDR3 is CASSGRGSDEQFF. The CDR3 bases are TGTGCCAGCAGCGGACGGGGGTCGGATGAGCAGTTCTTC.

This chain's CDR3 is CASTREGLYNEQFF. The CDR3 nucleotides read TGTGCCAGCACCCGCGAGGGCCTATACAATGAGCAGTTCTTC. The V gene is TRBV2, the J gene TRBJ2-1, with a possible D match to TRBD2 (5 bases). The CDR3 is 14 amino acids. CDR1 and CDR2 from the germline V gene are SNHLY and FYNNEI. The V and J ends lost 7 bases and 4 bases respectively, with 14 bases between them.

This chain connects TRBV13 to TRBJ2-5; 11 bases fit TRBD2. This CDR3 is built from 14 residues. V trimming: 4 bases; J trimming: 3 bases; junction bases outside the gene matches: 1. Per germline, CDR1 PRHDT and CDR2 FYEKMQ (reference sequence). The chain's CDR3 is CASSSTSGEETQYF. The CDR3 nucleotides read TGTGCCAGCAGCTCGACTAGCGGGGAAGAGACCCAGTACTTC.

The rearrangement joins TRBV7-3 to TRBJ2-3, with 12 bases aligning to TRBD2. The trim removed 5 bases at V and 4 bases at J, leaving 7 bases unmatched. This CDR3 has 16 amino acids. Germline values: CDR1 SGHTA, CDR2 FQGTGA. CDR3 coding DNA: TGTGCCAGCAGCCTACGGACTAGCGGGATCGCAGATACGCAGTATTTT. It is translated as CASSLRTSGIADTQYF.

CDR3 sequence reads: CASSQDRRSRSHEQFF. The CDR3 DNA reads TGCGCCAGCAGCCAAGATCGCCGGAGTAGATCCCATGAGCAGTTCTTC. This chain joins TRBV4-3 and TRBJ2-1, with D unresolved. V gave up 0 bases and J gave up 8 bases, with 17 bases separating them. CDR3 length: 16 amino acids. Germline values: CDR1 LGHNA, CDR2 YSLEER.